A single sample gave rise to the 21 T cell receptor beta chains below, sequenced in a study of blood T cells in healthy people across ages. A J-beta primer mix and a sample-barcoded 5' primer were used in a second PCR of about 6 to 12 cycles. MiXCR, applied by TCRdb to the 5' RACE reads, yields one record per CDR3 protein. The table shows some 700,000 distinct CDR3 sequences, with about 20% occurring only once. The sequenced sample consisted of blood. These receptors all stem from a man between 65 and 80 years old in good health.

There are many counts of this clonotype. The chain employs TRBV12-3 or TRBV12-4 and TRBJ2-2; D remains ambiguous. Trimming cost V 4 bases and J 5 bases, with 8 bases left between them. The CDR3 has 13 amino acids. The CDR3 nucleotides are TGTGCCAGCAGTTGGAGCCAAACCGGGGAGCTGTTTTTT. Translated: CASSWSQTGELFF.

The chain joins TRBV4-1 to TRBJ1-4; D gene uncertain. The germline CDR1 and CDR2 sequences are MGHRA and YSYEKL. Trimming shortened V by 3 bases and J by 5 bases, and 16 bases separated the two germline ends. The CDR3 is 16 amino acids. In DNA, the CDR3 is TGCGCCAGCAGCCAGTTTGGGATAGGTTTCAATGAAAAACTGTTTTTT. This codes for CASSQFGIGFNEKLFF.

This clonotype was observed a few times. This chain uses TRBV19 with TRBJ1-4; D is unclear. Between the trimmed V and J ends, which lost 9 bases and 4 bases, there was a span of 12 bases. Germline-derived CDR1 and CDR2 are LNHDA and SQIVND (reference sequence). The CDR3 is 13 amino acids. The CDR3 spells CASNRGDNEKLFF. Here the CDR3 DNA reads TGTGCCAGCAACCGGGGTGATAATGAAAAACTGTTTTTT.

Ten or more counts support this clonotype. This chain connects TRBV5-1 to TRBJ2-1; no clear D. CDR3 length: 16 residues. V lost 4 bases, J lost 0 bases, and 14 bases lay in between. Germline-derived CDR1 and CDR2 are SGHRS and YFSETQ. The CDR3 region is CASSHNAAYSYNEQFF. The CDR3 DNA reads TGCGCCAGCAGCCATAATGCCGCCTACTCCTACAATGAGCAGTTCTTC. Supplemented by reference TRBV5-1 and TRBJ2-1, the full variable domain reads KAGVTQTPRYLIKTRGQQVTLSCSPISGHRSVSWYQQTPGQGLQFLFEYFSETQRNKGNFPGRFSGRQFSNSRSEMNVSTLELGDSALYLCASSHNAAYSYNEQFFGPGTRLTVL.

This sequence joins TRBV2 and TRBJ1-2; tentative D call: TRBD1 (6 bases). This CDR3 region has 14 residues. Per germline, CDR1 SNHLY and CDR2 FYNNEI. V was pared by 9 bases and J by 2 bases, with 16 bases between. CDR3 in amino acids: CASRIDRWNYGYTF. In DNA form, the CDR3 reads TGTGCCAGTAGGATAGACAGGTGGAACTATGGCTACACCTTC.

The chain uses TRBV12-3 or TRBV12-4 and TRBJ2-2; D ambiguous. This CDR3 has 15 amino acids. The ends were cut back, 5 bases at V and 3 bases at J, with 13 bases in the middle. The CDR3 reads CASSMRQWDTGELFF. In DNA, the CDR3 is TGTGCCAGCAGTATGCGACAATGGGACACCGGGGAGCTGTTTTTT.

The CDR3 is CSAGTQSQYGYTF. DNA of the CDR3: TGCAGTGCTGGGACTCAATCTCAATATGGCTACACCTTC. The genes are TRBV20-1 and TRBJ1-2; the D gene is possibly TRBD1 (5 bases). Trimming took off 5 bases at V and 5 bases at J, with 15 bases between the two ends. This CDR3 comprises 13 residues. Germline values: CDR1 DFQATT, CDR2 SNEGSKA (reference sequence).

This clonotype has a handful of counts. The CDR3 region is CASSLAHRGSTEAFF. CDR3 in DNA: TGTGCCAGCAGCTTAGCCCACAGGGGATCCACTGAAGCTTTCTTT. The chain employs TRBV7-6 and TRBJ1-1; 7 bases align to TRBD1. Trimming removed 0 bases from V and 4 bases from J; junction bases left unmatched: 5. This CDR3 has 15 residues. Germline CDR1 and CDR2: SGHVS and FNYEAQ.

This clonotype has just a few counts. The chain couples TRBV6-5 to TRBJ2-2; D unresolved. This CDR3 contains 15 residues. Trimming took 6 bases from V and 0 from J, leaving 11 bases between them. Germline values: CDR1 MNHEY, CDR2 SVGAGI. DNA of the CDR3: TGTGCCAGCAGGCTATGGGAACCGAACACCGGGGAGCTGTTTTTT. Its protein product is CASRLWEPNTGELFF.

This sequence joins TRBV5-1 and TRBJ2-3; possible D gene TRBD2, 5 bases. This CDR3 has 15 residues. CDR1 and CDR2 from the germline V gene are SGHRS and YFSETQ. The germline V and J ends were trimmed by 3 bases and 2 bases, with 13 bases remaining between them. The CDR3: CASSSRTHNTDTQYF. The CDR3 DNA reads as TGCGCCAGCAGCTCGAGGACTCATAACACAGATACGCAGTATTTT.

As regards this clonotype: Sequence at one end of the junction differs from germline and may be a read error. The V and J genes are TRBV6-2 or TRBV6-3 and TRBJ2-5; D not certain. The DNA end is more similar to TRBJ2-1, so the J call may be wrong. The CDR3 is 13 amino acids. Germline V CDR1 and CDR2: MNHEY, SVGEGT. This CDR3 reads CTSRYDGLREQFF. The CDR3 DNA reads TGTACCAGCAGATATGACGGTCTCCGTGAGCAGTTCTTC.

A few counts support this clonotype. The germline gene is not matched at one end of the junction; a read error may be the cause. The rearrangement joins TRBV14 to TRBJ1-3; D gene ambiguous. The CDR3 has 15 amino acids. Germline CDR1 is SGHDN and CDR2 is FVKESK. The CDR3 loop is CASSPQNLSGNTVYF. Written as DNA, the CDR3 is TGTGCCAGCAGCCCACAGAACCTCTCTGGAAACACCGTATATTTT. The variable domain in full, with the rest retrieved from reference TRBV14 and TRBJ1-3, is EAGVTQFPSHSVIEKGQTVTLRCDPISGHDNLYWYRRVMGKEIKFLLHFVKESKQDESGMPNNRFLAERTGGTYSTLKVQPAELEDSGVYFCASSPQNLSGNTVYFGEGSWLTVV.

The chain is built from TRBV20-1 and TRBJ2-1, with 10 positions matching TRBD2. Germline CDR1 DFQATT, CDR2 SNEGSKA (reference sequence). J was trimmed by 9 bases and V by 4 bases; bases with no gene match: 9. The CDR3 totals 14 residues. The CDR3 here is CSAKTLAGLGEQFF. Here the CDR3 DNA reads TGCAGTGCTAAGACACTAGCGGGGTTAGGTGAGCAGTTCTTC.

Points on this clonotype: A read error may produce the germline difference seen at one junction end. J is TRBJ2-5 and V is TRBV28, with TRBD1 as a possible D gene (5 bases). CDR1 is MDHEN, CDR2 SYDVKM, per germline. CDR3 length: 12 amino acids. CDR3 coding DNA: TGTGCCAGCAGTACAGTAGGGGTTGTGTGGCACTTC. It codes for CASSTVGVVWHF.

CDR3 amino acids: CASSPERGLYEQYF. In nucleotides, the CDR3 is TGTGCCAGCAGTCCCGAACGGGGTCTCTACGAGCAGTACTTC. This chain uses TRBV27 with TRBJ2-7, with D perhaps matching TRBD2 (5 bases). Per germline, CDR1 MNHEY and CDR2 SMNVEV (reference sequence). The CDR3 is made up of 14 amino acids. V was clipped by 5 bases and J by 3 bases, with 14 bases between them.

This clonotype showed up just a few times. This rearrangement joins TRBV29-1 to TRBJ2-1; D might be TRBD2 (5 bases). The J call may be mistaken, given a closer DNA end match to TRBJ2-5. Looked up from germline, CDR1 is SQVTM and CDR2 is ANQGSEA. The CDR3 totals 13 residues. CDR3 bases: TGCAGCGTCCTACTAGTCTCTGCGGAGACCCAGTACTTC. As protein: CSVLLVSAETQYF.

This clonotype appeared a few times. The rearrangement links TRBV28 to TRBJ2-7; D is unclear. The CDR3 contains 16 residues. CDR1 MDHEN and CDR2 SYDVKM come from the germline V gene. Trimming took off 3 bases at V and 0 bases at J, with 15 bases between the two ends. The CDR3 DNA reads TGTGCCAGCAGTTTGAGTGACATCTCTTTCTCCTACGAGCAGTACTTC. Encoded protein: CASSLSDISFSYEQYF. The full variable domain, rest sourced from reference TRBV28 and TRBJ2-7, is DVKVTQSSRYLVKRTGEKVFLECVQDMDHENMFWYRQDPGLGLRLIYFSYDVKMKEKGDIPEGYSVSREKKERFSLILESASTNQTSMYLCASSLSDISFSYEQYFGPGTRLTVT.

This clonotype was detected only a few times. V usage is TRBV6-2 or TRBV6-3 and J usage is TRBJ2-5; maybe TRBD1 (6 bases). The J call may be faulty, since TRBJ2-7 better matches the DNA end. The CDR3 spans 13 residues. The germline V gene has CDR1 MNHEY and CDR2 SVGEGT. For the CDR3, the DNA is TGTGCCAGCAGTATCACAGGGAGCTACGAGCAGTACGTC. Encoded protein: CASSITGSYEQYV.

This clonotype was seen a few times. V and J are TRBV5-1 and TRBJ2-5; perhaps D is TRBD1 or TRBD2 (5 bases each). CDR1 and CDR2 (germline): SGHRS, YFSETQ. The V end lost 5 bases, the J end lost 1 base, and 9 bases lay between the germline ends. The CDR3 length is 13 residues. In DNA, the CDR3 is TGCGCCAGCAGTATGGGACCCCAAGAGACCCAGTACTTC. It yields the protein CASSMGPQETQYF.

This clonotype turned up a few times. The chain uses TRBV7-2 and TRBJ2-1; D may be TRBD1 (6 bases). V dropped 3 bases and J dropped 8 bases, with 17 bases sitting between them. The CDR3 runs 15 residues. Per the germline V gene, CDR1 is SGHTA and CDR2 is FQGNSA. CDR3 loop: CASSFLLVEGDEQFF. In DNA, the CDR3 is TGTGCCAGCAGCTTTCTACTCGTAGAGGGGGATGAGCAGTTCTTC. The full variable domain, in which reference TRBV7-2 and TRBJ2-1 provide the parts outside the CDR3, is GAGVSQSPSNKVTEKGKDVELRCDPISGHTALYWYRQSLGQGLEFLIYFQGNSAPDKSGLPSDRFSAERTGGSVSTLTIQRTQQEDSAVYLCASSFLLVEGDEQFFGPGTRLTVL.

The rearrangement uses TRBV2 and TRBJ2-5, with TRBD2 identical over 10 bases. Matching the DNA end better, TRBJ2-1 makes the J call doubtful. This CDR3 is built from 15 residues. Germline loops: CDR1 SNHLY, CDR2 FYNNEI. The CDR3 loop is CASSASGGSVNEQFF. The DNA of the CDR3 is TGTGCCAGCAGCGCTAGCGGGGGATCTGTGAATGAGCAGTTCTTC.